This T cell receptor beta chain was recorded in a study of siplizumab effects on memory and regulatory T cells. The method was immunoSEQ multiplex PCR; TCRdb's version includes in-frame clones alone and lacks a portion of them. The profile covers approximately 100,000 clones, with 85% to 95% appearing a single time and about 0.16% taken by the ten largest. This CDR3 comprises 15 residues. V was trimmed by 7 bases and J by 1 base, leaving 16 bases between them. The germline gives CDR1 SGHAT, CDR2 FQNNGV. Specimen: non-Treg CD4+ T cells sorted from blood. This clonotype was obtained from a human donor in good health. V gene TRBV11-2 combines with J gene TRBJ2-5, with a tentative D call TRBD1 (6 bases). For the CDR3, the DNA is TGTGCCAGCACCAGACTGGGACAAAGCCAAGAGACCCAGTACTTC. Amino acids: CASTRLGQSQETQYF.